The clone carrying this T cell receptor (beta chain) was observed many times. 5'RACE employing 10-nucleotide random UMIs yielded the cDNA. TCRdb recomputed calls from the 5' RACE reads with MiXCR, one row per CDR3 protein. The sample has some 57,000 distinct CDR3 sequences, more than 3% seen once. This specimen comes from a study of neurological immune-mediated disorders. V lost 4 bases and J lost 10, with 10 bases in between. The CDR3 totals 11 residues. The material sequenced was PBMCs. V usage is TRBV12-3 or TRBV12-4 and J usage is TRBJ1-1; D is perhaps TRBD1 (6 bases). The clonotype originates from a woman aged 55-75 years with multiple sclerosis. The CDR3 DNA reads as TGTGCCAGCAGTTCACCAGGGGCAGCTTTCTTT. Translated: CASSSPGAAFF.